This TCR beta chain was documented in a study of blood T cell repertoires in COVID-19 (dated by TCRdb to about 2020). Background on the whole study: The collaborator samples originated in the United States, Italy and Spain and spanned the acute and convalescent phases of COVID-19. The material from the prospective study consisted of cDNA or gDNA derived from T cells, B-cell-depleted T cells, or PBMCs. Subjects who had been exposed to COVID-19, were actively infected with it, or had recovered from it provided the deeply sampled blood TCRbeta repertoires that made up the dataset. A freely available public database, intended as a resource for researchers studying the immune response to SARS-CoV-2, is where the repertoires were released. The samples were drawn from the first 160 participants of the ongoing ImmuneRACE study and from 1,254 subjects provided by 6 global collaborators. Nearly every sample came with metadata listing a de-identified subject ID, COVID-19 status, age in years and sex. Where HLA class I and class II types were available, the types were taken from metadata supplied by the sample provider, not from assay-based typing.

Participants in the prospective study were enrolled through a virtual design, were aged about 18 to 100 years, and lived in 24 United States geographic areas. In the prospective study, cohorts were assigned on the basis of participant-reported clinical history obtained from a screening survey and a study questionnaire. Recovered participants in ImmuneRACE Cohort 3 were defined by two consecutive negative NP/OP PCR tests, clearance by a healthcare professional, or resolution of symptoms. Each participant in the prospective study had whole blood, serum and a nasopharyngeal or oropharyngeal swab collected by mobile phlebotomists. Additional blood draws and questionnaires over an approximately two-month period could optionally be provided by prospective study participants. Before DNA extraction, prospective study blood samples were shipped either frozen or at room temperature. The germline V gene (reference sequence) sets CDR1 to MNHEY and CDR2 to SMNVEV. The CDR3 spans 16 residues, from the cysteine through the phenylalanine. The CDR3 DNA has 48 bases and is translated from base 1. The junction shows trimming of 3 bases on V and 2 bases on J, plus 16 bases between the germline ends.

What the work shows at the level of the full study, not this receptor alone: Clinical and demographic metadata were provided uncurated, with the amount varying by source and participant.

TCRbeta CDR3 regions were amplified from genomic DNA using the immunoSEQ Assay, a bias-controlled multiplex PCR. The authors processed their data as follows. Within the assay, amplification of reference gene primers was used to estimate how many nucleated cells each sample contained. Sequence reads were collapsed and filtered to measure the absolute abundance of every unique TCRbeta CDR3 rearrangement. For each sample, productive Simpson clonality was calculated as the square root of Simpson's diversity index across productive rearrangements. In TCRdb, the immuneACCESS table is reduced to in-frame sequences with V and J assigned. These tables do not hold every clone; where another copy was compared, an unresolved V gene accounts for under half, and the others remain unexplained. V and J calls and clone size are those listed in that table; D and trimming were worked out from the DNA. The sample contains around 300,000 clones, nearly 90% of them found a single time. The ten most abundant clones make up over 8.5% of the sample.

In regard to this clone: Which antigen it targets is not known. There are no base qualities to consult, and no much larger clone falls within one base.

Sequencing was carried out using PBMCs or T cells enriched from blood (not recorded which). This TCR was recovered from a woman in her twenties or thirties who had recovered from COVID-19. The chain employs TRBV27 and TRBJ2-5, and possibly TRBD2, on 8 matching bases. The nucleotide sequence reads TGTGCCAGCAGTTTCGAGGGGGCTAGCGGGCAAGAGACCCAGTACTTC. Its translation reads: CASSFEGASGQETQYF.